The T cell receptor beta chain described here comes from a study of blood T cell repertoires in COVID-19. Turning to the study itself: Some COVID-19 samples were acute and others convalescent; all came from the United States, Italy and Spain. From T cells, B-cell-depleted T cells, or PBMCs came the material, which was cDNA or gDNA.

V trimming: 6 bases; J trimming: 14 bases; junction bases outside the gene matches: 8. The CDR3 totals 13 residues. Germline V gene sequence: CDR1 SNHLY, CDR2 FYNNEI. Original handling: Quantification of nucleated cells was approximated via reference gene primer amplification. Clones were read by immunoSEQ multiplex PCR, and TCRdb kept only the in-frame ones, dropping some. The V and J calls and clone size come from that table; D and trimming were worked out from the DNA. The top ten clones hold roughly 8.4% of a sample with over 150,000 clones, 70% to 90% of them seen once. This receptor was identified in a woman of 80 years or more with COVID-19, enrolled during active disease. V is TRBV2 and J is TRBJ1-6, with 9 positions matching TRBD1. The specimen was peripheral blood. The CDR3, as DNA: TGTGCCAGCAGGGGACAGGGCCCGGGGGCCCTCCACTTT. Translation: CASRGQGPGALHF.